The TCR beta chain under discussion was sequenced for a study of human T cells and chemical hapten exposure. Study outcomes and limitations: Expanded TCR sets contained significantly more large CDR3 similarity clusters than controls.

The CDR3 has 12 amino acids. Germline V lookup: CDR1 SGHVS, CDR2 FQNEAQ. With 5 bases removed from V and 13 bases from J, the gap between germline ends came to 18 bases. Described treatment: therapeutic diphenylcyclopropenone sensitization with weekly scalp DPC. What the library attached to individual cDNA molecules were unique molecular identifiers. TCRdb re-analysed the reads in MiXCR, keeping a single row per CDR3 protein. The sample contains about 810 distinct CDR3 sequences, around 56% of which appear only once. Regarding this clonotype: Its antigen remains unidentified.

This TCR derives from an adult with alopecia areata. Some clones in this sample may be carry-over from other donors' samples. This table probably holds off-target reads from a library built for another chain. The source was whole blood, collected before DPC sensitization or 2, 6, or about 24 weeks after (not recorded which). V and J are TRBV7-8 and TRBJ2-7; the D call may be TRBD1 or TRBD2 (5 bases each). The CDR3 region is CASSLTTGLRYF. The CDR3 coding sequence is TGTGCCAGCAGCCTCACAACAGGACTCAGATACTTC.